This T cell receptor beta chain emerged from a study of blood T cell repertoires in COVID-19. Germline V CDR1 and CDR2: KGHDR, SFDVKD. The CDR3 is 16 amino acids. V lost 1 base, J lost 4 bases, and 5 bases stayed unmatched. Measured with immunoSEQ multiplex PCR; TCRdb has only the in-frame clones, and not every one. The profile shows 350,000 to 500,000 clones, about 88% of them singletons. V and J are TRBV24-1 and TRBJ2-3, with 9 bases lining up with TRBD1. The origin of this receptor is a young woman who had been exposed to COVID-19. The specimen was PBMCs or T cells enriched from blood (not recorded which). CDR3 DNA sequence: TGTGCCACCAGTGATTTCAAGGGACAGGGTGCAGATACGCAGTATTTT. Its translation is CATSDFKGQGADTQYF.